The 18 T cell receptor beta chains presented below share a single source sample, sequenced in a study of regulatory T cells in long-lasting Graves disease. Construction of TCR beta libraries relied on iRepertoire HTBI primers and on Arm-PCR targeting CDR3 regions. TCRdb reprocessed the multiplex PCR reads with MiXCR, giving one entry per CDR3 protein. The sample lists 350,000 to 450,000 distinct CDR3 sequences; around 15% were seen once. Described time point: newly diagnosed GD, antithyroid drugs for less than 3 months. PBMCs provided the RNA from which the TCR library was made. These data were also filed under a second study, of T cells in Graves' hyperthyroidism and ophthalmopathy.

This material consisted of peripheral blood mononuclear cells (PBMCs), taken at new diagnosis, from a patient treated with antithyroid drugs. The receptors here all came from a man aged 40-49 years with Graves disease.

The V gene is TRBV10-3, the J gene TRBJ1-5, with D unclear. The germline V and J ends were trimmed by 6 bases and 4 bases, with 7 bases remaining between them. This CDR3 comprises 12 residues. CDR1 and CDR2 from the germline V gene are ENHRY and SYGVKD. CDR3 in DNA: TGTGCCATCAGCCCTCCTAATCAGCCCCAGCATTTT. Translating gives CAISPPNQPQHF.

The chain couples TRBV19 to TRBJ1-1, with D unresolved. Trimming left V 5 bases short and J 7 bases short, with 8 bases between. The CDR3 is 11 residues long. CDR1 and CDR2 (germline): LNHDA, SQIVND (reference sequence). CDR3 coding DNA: TGTGCCAGTAGTGGTCTCCTTGAAGCTTTCTTT. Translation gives CASSGLLEAFF.

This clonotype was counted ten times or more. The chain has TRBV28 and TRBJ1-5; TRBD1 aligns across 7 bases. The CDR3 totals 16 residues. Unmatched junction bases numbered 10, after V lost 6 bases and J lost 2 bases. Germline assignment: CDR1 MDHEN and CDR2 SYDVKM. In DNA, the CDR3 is TGTGCCAGCAGCGGATCCGACAGGGCCGGCAATCAGCCCCAGCATTTT. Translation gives CASSGSDRAGNQPQHF.

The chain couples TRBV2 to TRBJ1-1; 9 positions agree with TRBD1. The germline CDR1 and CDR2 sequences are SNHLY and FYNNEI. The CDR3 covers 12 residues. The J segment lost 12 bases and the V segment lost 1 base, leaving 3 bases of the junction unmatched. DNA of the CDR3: TGTGCCAGCAGTGAAGGGGACAGGGTAACTTTCTTT. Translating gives CASSEGDRVTFF.

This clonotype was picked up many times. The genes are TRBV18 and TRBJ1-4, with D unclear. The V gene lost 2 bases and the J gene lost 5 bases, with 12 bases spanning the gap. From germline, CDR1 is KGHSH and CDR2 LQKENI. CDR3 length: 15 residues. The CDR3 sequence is CASSPTRERNEKLFF. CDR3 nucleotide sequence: TGTGCCAGCTCACCAACGAGGGAAAGAAATGAAAAACTGTTTTTT.

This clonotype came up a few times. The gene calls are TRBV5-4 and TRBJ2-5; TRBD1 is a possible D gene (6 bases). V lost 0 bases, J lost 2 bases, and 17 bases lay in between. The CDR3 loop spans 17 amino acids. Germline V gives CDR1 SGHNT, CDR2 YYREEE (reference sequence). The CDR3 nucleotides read TGTGCCAGCAGCTTGGGTCCGGGGACACGGAGACAAGAGACCCAGTACTTC. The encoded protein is CASSLGPGTRRQETQYF.

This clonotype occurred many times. The DNA for the CDR3 is TGTGCCAGCTCACCACCTGGGTGGTACCAAGAGACCCAGTACTTC. Translation: CASSPPGWYQETQYF. The chain couples TRBV18 to TRBJ2-5; unclear D gene. Trimming shortened V by 0 bases and J by 0 bases, and 8 bases separated the two germline ends. Germline V lookup: CDR1 KGHSH, CDR2 LQKENI. The CDR3 has 15 amino acids.

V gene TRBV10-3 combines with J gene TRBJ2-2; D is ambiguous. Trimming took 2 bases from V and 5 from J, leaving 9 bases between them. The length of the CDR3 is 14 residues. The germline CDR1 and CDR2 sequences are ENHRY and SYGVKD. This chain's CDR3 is CAISEPAKTGELFF. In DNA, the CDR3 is TGTGCCATCAGTGAGCCGGCTAAGACCGGGGAGCTGTTTTTT.

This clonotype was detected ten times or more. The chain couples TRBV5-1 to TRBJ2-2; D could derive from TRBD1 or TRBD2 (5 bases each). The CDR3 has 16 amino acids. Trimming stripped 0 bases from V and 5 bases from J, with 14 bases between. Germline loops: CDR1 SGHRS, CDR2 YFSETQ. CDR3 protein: CASSLEGSRATGELFF. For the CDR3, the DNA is TGCGCCAGCAGCTTGGAAGGGAGCAGGGCGACCGGGGAGCTGTTTTTT.

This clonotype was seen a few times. For the CDR3, the DNA is TGCGCCAGCAGCTTGGTTGGTATTGGGACAGGGAATGAAAAACTGTTTTTT. Translating it yields CASSLVGIGTGNEKLFF. This chain uses TRBV5-1 with TRBJ1-4, with 9 bases aligning to TRBD1. CDR3 length: 17 amino acids. Germline lookup yields CDR1 SGHRS and CDR2 YFSETQ. V shed 0 bases and J 5 bases; nucleotides not matched to a gene: 8.

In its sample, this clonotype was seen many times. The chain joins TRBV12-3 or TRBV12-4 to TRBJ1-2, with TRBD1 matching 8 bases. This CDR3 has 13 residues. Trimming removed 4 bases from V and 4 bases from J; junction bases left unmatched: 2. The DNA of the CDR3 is TGTGCCAGCAGTTCGGACAGGGCCTATGGCTACACCTTC. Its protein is CASSSDRAYGYTF.

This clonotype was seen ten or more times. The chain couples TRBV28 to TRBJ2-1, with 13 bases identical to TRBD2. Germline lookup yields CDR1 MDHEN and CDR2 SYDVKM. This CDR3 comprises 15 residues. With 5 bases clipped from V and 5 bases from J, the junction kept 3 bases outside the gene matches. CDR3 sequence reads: CASSRLAGGNNEQFF. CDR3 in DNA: TGTGCCAGCAGTCGACTAGCGGGGGGAAACAATGAGCAGTTCTTC.

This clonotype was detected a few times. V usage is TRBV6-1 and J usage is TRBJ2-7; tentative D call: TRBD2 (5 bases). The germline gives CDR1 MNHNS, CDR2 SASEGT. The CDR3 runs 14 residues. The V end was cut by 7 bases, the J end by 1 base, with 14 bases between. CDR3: CASNRYGGSYEQYF. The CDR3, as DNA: TGTGCCAGCAACCGATATGGAGGTTCCTACGAGCAGTACTTC.

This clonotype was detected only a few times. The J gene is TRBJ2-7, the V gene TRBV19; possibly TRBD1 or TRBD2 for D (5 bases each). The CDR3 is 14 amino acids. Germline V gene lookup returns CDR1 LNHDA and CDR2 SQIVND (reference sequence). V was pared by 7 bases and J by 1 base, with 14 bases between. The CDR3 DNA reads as TGTGCCAGTACCTCATCCGGGGCTTCCTACGAGCAGTACTTC. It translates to CASTSSGASYEQYF.

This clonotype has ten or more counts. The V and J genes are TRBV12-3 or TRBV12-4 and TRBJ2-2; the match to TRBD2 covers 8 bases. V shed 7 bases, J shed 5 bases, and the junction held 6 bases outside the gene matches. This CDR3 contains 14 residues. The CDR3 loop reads CASTGLAWTGELFF. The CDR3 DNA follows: TGTGCCAGCACCGGACTAGCTTGGACCGGGGAGCTGTTTTTT.

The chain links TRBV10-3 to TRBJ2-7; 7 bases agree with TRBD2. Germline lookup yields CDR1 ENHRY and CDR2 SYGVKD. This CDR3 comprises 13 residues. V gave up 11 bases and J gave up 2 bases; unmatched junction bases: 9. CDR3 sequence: CASGAGGTYEQYF. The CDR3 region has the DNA TGTGCCTCCGGAGCCGGGGGGACCTACGAGCAGTACTTC.

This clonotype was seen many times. The CDR3 here is CASSLEQGVIQAFF. The CDR3 coding sequence is TGCGCCAGCAGCTTGGAACAGGGCGTCATACAAGCTTTCTTT. This rearrangement joins TRBV5-1 to TRBJ1-1; tentative D call: TRBD1 (6 bases). CDR1 SGHRS and CDR2 YFSETQ come from the germline V gene. This CDR3 is 14 amino acids long. V lost 0 bases to trimming and J lost 9 bases, with 15 bases between them.

DNA of the CDR3: TGTGCCACCCAAGTAGCGGGAGGGGACAATGAGCAGTTCTTC. Translated: CATQVAGGDNEQFF. The J gene is TRBJ2-1, the V gene TRBV7-9, with TRBD2 matching over 11 bases. The germline V gene encodes CDR1 SEHNR and CDR2 FQNEAQ (reference sequence). V lost 10 bases, J lost 5 bases, and 7 bases stayed unmatched. This CDR3 has 14 amino acids.